This T cell receptor beta chain stems from a study of radiation and T cells in renal cell carcinoma. At the level of the study: Nephrectomy followed 15 Gy stereotactic body radiation by 4 weeks.

This clone was counted only a few times. The antigen is unknown. Clones were read by immunoSEQ multiplex PCR, and TCRdb kept only the in-frame ones, dropping some. The data show tens of thousands of clones, 81% seen once. The time point was: blood 2 weeks post-SBRT. Indicated treatment: 15 Gy SBRT to primary tumor, nephrectomy 4 weeks later. Findings and caveats of the study: Pretreatment tumor biopsies were lacking, so baseline clonotypes are unknown. Top tumor clonotypes rose in blood 2 weeks post-radiation, then contracted.

Germline V CDR1 and CDR2: MDHEN, SYDVKM. There are 15 residues in the CDR3. Trimming pared 2 bases from V and 2 bases from J, leaving 11 bases between. V gene TRBV28 combines with J gene TRBJ2-3, with D uncertain. The clonotype originates from a man aged 55 to 70 with renal cell carcinoma. The starting material was blood, obtained from a patient whose treatment included radiotherapy and nephrectomy. CDR3: CASSLPNELTDTQYF. The DNA of the CDR3 is TGTGCCAGCAGTTTACCGAACGAGCTCACAGATACGCAGTATTTT.